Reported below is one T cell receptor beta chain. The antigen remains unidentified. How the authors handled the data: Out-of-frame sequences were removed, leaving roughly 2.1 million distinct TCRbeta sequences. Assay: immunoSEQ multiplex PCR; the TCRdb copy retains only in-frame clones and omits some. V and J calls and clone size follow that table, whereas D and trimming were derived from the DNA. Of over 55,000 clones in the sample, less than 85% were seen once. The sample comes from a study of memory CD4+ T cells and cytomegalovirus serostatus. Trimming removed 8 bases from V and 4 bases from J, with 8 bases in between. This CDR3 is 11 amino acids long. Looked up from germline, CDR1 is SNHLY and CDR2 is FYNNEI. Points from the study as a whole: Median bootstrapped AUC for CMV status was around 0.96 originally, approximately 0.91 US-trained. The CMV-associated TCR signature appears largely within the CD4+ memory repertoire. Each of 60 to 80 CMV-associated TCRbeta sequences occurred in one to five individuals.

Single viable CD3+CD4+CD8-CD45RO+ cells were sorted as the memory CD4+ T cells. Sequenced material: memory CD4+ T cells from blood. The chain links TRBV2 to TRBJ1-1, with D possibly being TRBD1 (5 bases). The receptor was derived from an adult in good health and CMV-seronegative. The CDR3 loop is CASCQGTEAFF. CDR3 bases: TGTGCCAGCTGTCAGGGCACTGAAGCTTTCTTT.